This T cell receptor (beta chain) was found in a study of Graves' ophthalmopathy and Graves' hyperthyroidism. Whole-study context: Peripheral blood was gathered at first diagnosis, ahead of any treatment whatsoever. Study results and caveats: Discrimination between ophthalmopathy and stable hyperthyroidism by a 13-signature model showed about 85% sensitivity and over 70% specificity.

Patients were left out if they had other autoimmune diseases, uncontrolled infections, pregnancy or lactation. This clonotype was found many times. Its antigen is as yet unknown. Beta-chain TCR CDR3 regions were amplified from RNA transcripts. Following a first-round RT-PCR that used HTBI primers, a second-round multiplex PCR was carried out. Using its own MiXCR run on the multiplex PCR reads, TCRdb lists one record per CDR3 protein. Of fewer than 350,000 distinct CDR3 sequences listed, roughly 15% were seen once; the top ten hold 9% to 15%. Sequencing used peripheral blood. The origin of this receptor is an adult man with Graves' ophthalmopathy.

In nucleotides, the CDR3 is TGTGCCAGCAGTTACCCACCCCCCGGGGAGCTGTTTTTT. Protein: CASSYPPPGELFF. This sequence joins TRBV6-2 or TRBV6-3 and TRBJ2-2; D remains unclear. V was cut by 2 bases and J by 6 bases, with 7 bases left in between. Looked up from germline, CDR1 is MNHEY and CDR2 is SVGEGT. This CDR3 contains 13 residues.